The 6 T cell receptor beta chains reported below all come from one sample, sequenced in a study of PD-L1 blockade in urothelial cancer. Produced via immunoSEQ multiplex PCR; TCRdb's table is partial and in-frame only. Among more than 35,000 clones listed, over 75% were seen once. Material: PBMCs, obtained around atezolizumab (anti-PD-L1) treatment. The receptors stem from a man between 65 and 85 years old with urothelial cancer.

The chain uses TRBV7-9 and TRBJ2-1; 9 bases are a match to TRBD2. With 5 bases clipped from V and 4 bases from J, the junction kept 6 bases outside the gene matches. CDR1 is SEHNR, CDR2 FQNEAQ, per germline (reference sequence). This CDR3 is built from 15 residues. The CDR3 DNA sequence: TGTGCCAGCAGCATTACTAGCGGGTCTTACAATGAGCAGTTCTTC. Protein product: CASSITSGSYNEQFF.

The chain uses TRBV28 and TRBJ2-3; 7 bases are shared with TRBD2. V lost 5 bases, J lost 5 bases, and 13 bases stayed unmatched. This CDR3 is built from 16 residues. Germline CDR1 MDHEN, CDR2 SYDVKM. The CDR3: CASSTPAGNTGDTQYF. In DNA, the CDR3 is TGTGCCAGCAGTACTCCAGCGGGAAACACCGGAGATACGCAGTATTTT.

The rearrangement uses TRBV2 and TRBJ2-6; possibly TRBD2 for D (6 bases). The germline V and J ends were trimmed by 6 bases and 1 base, with 10 bases remaining between them. Germline loops: CDR1 SNHLY, CDR2 FYNNEI. The CDR3 loop spans 15 amino acids. This CDR3 reads CASRQGLSGANVLTF. The CDR3 DNA sequence: TGTGCCAGCAGGCAAGGACTATCTGGGGCCAACGTCCTGACTTTC.

The chain joins TRBV9 to TRBJ2-2; TRBD1 matches at 7 bases. This CDR3 has 16 residues. The V gene end was trimmed by 0 bases and the J gene end by 6 bases; junction bases not matched to a gene: 8. Germline CDR1 reads SGDLS; CDR2 reads YYNGEE. CDR3 nucleotide sequence: TGTGCCAGCAGCGTAGGGCAGGGGGTCTCTCCCGGGGAGCTGTTTTTT. It specifies CASSVGQGVSPGELFF.

This chain links TRBV10-3 with TRBJ1-3; D remains unclear. V was shortened by 0 bases and J by 3 bases, with 12 bases between the two germline ends. Germline V lookup: CDR1 ENHRY, CDR2 SYGVKD. The CDR3 spans 16 residues. The CDR3: CAISESGRMGGNTIYF. The CDR3 region has the DNA TGTGCCATCAGTGAGTCGGGGAGAATGGGTGGAAACACCATATATTTT.

J is TRBJ2-7 and V is TRBV28; D perhaps matches TRBD1 (6 bases). Germline V lookup: CDR1 MDHEN, CDR2 SYDVKM. This CDR3 spans 15 amino acids. V lost 6 bases and J lost 2, with 17 bases in between. The CDR3 DNA reads as TGTGCCAGCAGCCTGTGGACAGCGATAGCCTACGAGCAGTACTTC. Translating gives CASSLWTAIAYEQYF.